This TCR beta chain was profiled in a study of blood T cell repertoires in COVID-19. Data came from immunoSEQ multiplex PCR; TCRdb stores just in-frame clones and leaves some out. Among 210,000 or so clones listed, approximately 91% were seen once. This clone was found once. Germline V gene data show CDR1 as SNHLY and CDR2 as FYNNEI. This CDR3 spans 13 amino acids. V was pared by 7 bases and J by 5 bases, with 14 bases between. Specimen: peripheral blood. The clonotype originates from a man in his forties with acute or convalescent COVID-19. The J gene is TRBJ1-2, the V gene TRBV2, with TRBD1 as a possible D gene (6 bases). The DNA for the CDR3 is TGTGCCAGCACAGGGGTAGCCCTTTATGGCTACACCTTC. Its protein is CASTGVALYGYTF.